Each of the 24 T cell receptor beta chains below was sequenced from the same sample in a study of shared clonotypes between healthy human individuals. The method was immunoSEQ multiplex PCR; TCRdb's version includes in-frame clones alone and lacks a portion of them. The table records hundreds of thousands of clones, 90% to 96% of them present only once. The sample comprised naive CD4+ T cells sorted from blood. Regarding subset: CD45RA+ positively selected. These receptors were collected from a woman in her twenties or thirties in good health.

CDR3 in amino acids: CASSVSGRGQEQFF. The CDR3, as DNA: TGTGCCAGCAGCGTCAGCGGGAGGGGGCAGGAGCAGTTCTTC. The chain joins TRBV9 to TRBJ2-1; 10 bases line up with TRBD2. The V gene end was trimmed by 2 bases and the J gene end by 10 bases; junction bases not matched to a gene: 6. The CDR3 totals 14 residues. The germline gives CDR1 SGDLS, CDR2 YYNGEE.

This chain uses TRBV5-6 with TRBJ2-1; D gene uncertain. The CDR3 is 13 residues long. Germline loops: CDR1 SGHDT, CDR2 YYEEEE. Trimming left V 3 bases short and J 5 bases short, with 9 bases between. CDR3 sequence (DNA): TGTGCCAGCAGCTCGAGGATAGACAATGAGCAGTTCTTC. The encoded protein is CASSSRIDNEQFF.

The chain couples TRBV4-1 to TRBJ2-5; D possibly corresponds to TRBD2 (5 bases). CDR1 and CDR2 (germline): MGHRA, YSYEKL. Trimming removed 5 bases at V and 5 bases at J, with 12 bases between. The CDR3 consists of 13 residues. This chain's CDR3 is CASSRWPGETQYF. The DNA of the CDR3 is TGCGCCAGCAGCAGATGGCCGGGGGAGACCCAGTACTTC.

This chain joins TRBV28 and TRBJ2-5, with 7 bases identical to TRBD1. The CDR3 spans 16 residues. In germline, CDR1 is MDHEN, CDR2 SYDVKM. The J segment lost 5 bases and the V segment lost 5 bases, leaving 14 bases of the junction unmatched. The CDR3 coding sequence is TGTGCCAGCAGTCCCACTAAGACAGGGTTGGGCGAGACCCAGTACTTC. As protein: CASSPTKTGLGETQYF.

The chain couples TRBV7-9 to TRBJ1-5, with TRBD1 identical over 11 bases. Trimming cost V 2 bases and J 6 bases; bases outside gene matches: 9. This CDR3 contains 17 residues. Germline lookup yields CDR1 SEHNR and CDR2 FQNEAQ (reference sequence). CDR3 amino acids: CASSLIGQGARGQPQHF. The DNA for the CDR3 is TGTGCCAGCAGCTTAATAGGACAGGGGGCTCGGGGTCAGCCCCAGCATTTT.

The table lists this clone with a count of one. The gene calls are TRBV29-1 and TRBJ2-4; TRBD1 might be the D (5 bases). Per germline, CDR1 SQVTM and CDR2 ANQGSEA. Trimming took 6 bases from V and 7 from J, leaving 19 bases between them. The CDR3 is made up of 14 amino acids. CDR3 sequence (DNA): TGCAGCGTCGAAAAAACGACAGTAATCAACATTCAGTACTTC. It is translated as CSVEKTTVINIQYF.

The CDR3 reads CASSWSTGQGAEKLFF. The CDR3 nucleotides read TGTGCCAGCAGTTGGAGCACGGGACAGGGGGCGGAAAAACTGTTTTTT. The V call is TRBV27, the J call TRBJ1-4; 12 bases map to TRBD1. CDR3 length equals 16 residues. CDR1 MNHEY and CDR2 SMNVEV come from the germline V gene (reference sequence). V dropped 4 bases and J dropped 8; count of bases not matched to a gene: 8.

The V call is TRBV28, the J call TRBJ1-5, with TRBD1 matching 7 bases. The V gene's germline CDR1 is MDHEN and CDR2 SYDVKM. V dropped 6 bases and J dropped 0; count of bases not matched to a gene: 11. The length of the CDR3 is 17 residues. The CDR3 DNA is TGTGCCAGCAGCCACCGCAGGGGGAGATATAGCAATCAGCCCCAGCATTTT. It encodes CASSHRRGRYSNQPQHF.

This clone was found once. This chain connects TRBV10-3 to TRBJ2-1; D is uncertain. Trimming pared 0 bases from V and 7 bases from J, leaving 10 bases between. CDR1 is ENHRY, CDR2 SYGVKD, per germline. The CDR3 runs to 14 residues. The CDR3 here is CAISESAEGNEQFF. CDR3 nucleotides: TGTGCCATCAGTGAGTCGGCAGAAGGAAATGAGCAGTTCTTC.

The gene calls are TRBV19 and TRBJ1-1; D is unresolved. Germline V gives CDR1 LNHDA, CDR2 SQIVND (reference sequence). The V end was cut by 7 bases, the J end by 1 base, with 10 bases between. The CDR3 is 13 amino acids. The CDR3 DNA reads TGTGCCAGTAATCACAGACCGAACACTGAAGCTTTCTTT. This gives the protein CASNHRPNTEAFF.

The chain joins TRBV7-9 to TRBJ2-7; 9 bases are a match to TRBD1. CDR3 size: 16 residues. With 1 base clipped from V and 6 bases from J, the junction kept 10 bases outside the gene matches. CDR1 SEHNR and CDR2 FQNEAQ come from the germline V gene (reference sequence). This CDR3 reads CASSLDPGQGPSEQYF. CDR3 coding DNA: TGTGCCAGCAGCTTAGACCCGGGACAGGGTCCAAGCGAGCAGTACTTC.

As regards this clone: The junction departs from the called germline gene at one end, perhaps through a read error. The rearrangement joins TRBV11-1 to TRBJ2-7; perhaps TRBD1 as D (6 bases). This CDR3 spans 15 amino acids. In germline, CDR1 is SGHAT, CDR2 FQDESV (reference sequence). CDR3: CASSLARGPTYEQYF. In DNA, the CDR3 is TGTGCCAGCAGCCTAGCCAGGGGCCCGACCTACGAGCAGTACTTC.

CDR3 protein: CASSPERETPYEQYF. The CDR3 nucleotides read TGCGCCAGCAGCCCCGAGCGGGAGACCCCCTACGAGCAGTACTTC. This sequence joins TRBV5-1 and TRBJ2-7; TRBD2 agrees at 8 bases. The V gene end was trimmed by 4 bases and the J gene end by 2 bases; junction bases not matched to a gene: 8. CDR1 is SGHRS and CDR2 is YFSETQ in the germline V gene. The CDR3 extends over 15 amino acids.

This rearrangement joins TRBV23-1 to TRBJ2-7, with D possibly being TRBD2 (6 bases). TRBV23-1 is placed among ORFs of uncertain function. V gave up 11 bases and J gave up 4 bases, with 18 bases separating them. CDR3 length: 13 amino acids. In DNA form, the CDR3 reads TGCGCCTGGAACGGGAGAAACATATACGAGCAGTACTTC. It specifies CAWNGRNIYEQYF.

V usage is TRBV5-1 and J usage is TRBJ2-7; maybe TRBD1 (6 bases). Trimming removed 4 bases at V and 5 bases at J, with 22 bases between. The CDR3 contains 16 residues. The V gene's germline CDR1 is SGHRS and CDR2 YFSETQ. CDR3 sequence reads: CASSPGEIPSAHEQYF. The CDR3 nucleotides read TGCGCCAGCAGCCCAGGGGAAATTCCCTCCGCCCACGAGCAGTACTTC. Drawing the rest from reference TRBV5-1 and TRBJ2-7, the complete variable domain is KAGVTQTPRYLIKTRGQQVTLSCSPISGHRSVSWYQQTPGQGLQFLFEYFSETQRNKGNFPGRFSGRQFSNSRSEMNVSTLELGDSALYLCASSPGEIPSAHEQYFGPGTRLTVT.

The chain joins TRBV7-8 to TRBJ1-4; tentative D call: TRBD1 (5 bases). The CDR3 has 16 amino acids. Germline-derived CDR1 and CDR2 are SGHVS and FQNEAQ. The V gene lost 2 bases and the J gene lost 5 bases, with 15 bases spanning the gap. As DNA, the CDR3 is TGTGCCAGCAGCTTACACAGGCCCGGACCAAATGAAAAACTGTTTTTT. It translates to CASSLHRPGPNEKLFF.

J is TRBJ2-7 and V is TRBV2; the D is unclear. The CDR3 sequence is 12 residues long. Germline CDR1 and CDR2: SNHLY and FYNNEI. V was pared by 4 bases and J by 3 bases, with 7 bases between. The CDR3 sequence is CASSASIYEQYF. The CDR3 DNA sequence: TGTGCCAGCAGTGCCAGTATCTACGAGCAGTACTTC.

The chain couples TRBV19 to TRBJ1-6; 7 nucleotides match TRBD1. The ends lost 7 bases at V and 12 bases at J; junction bases unmatched: 12. The CDR3 loop spans 14 amino acids. Germline V lookup: CDR1 LNHDA, CDR2 SQIVND (reference sequence). CDR3 sequence: CASTPQGIQRPLHF. The CDR3 DNA reads as TGTGCCAGTACCCCACAGGGGATTCAGCGACCCCTCCACTTT.

V and J are TRBV18 and TRBJ2-7; D may be TRBD2 (6 bases). This CDR3 comprises 16 residues. The V end was cut by 2 bases, the J end by 2 bases, with 16 bases between. The germline V gene encodes CDR1 KGHSH and CDR2 LQKENI. DNA of the CDR3: TGTGCCAGCTCACCAAGGGGCGGAGGGGTTACCTACGAGCAGTACTTC. It specifies CASSPRGGGVTYEQYF. The whole variable domain, filled in from reference TRBV18 and TRBJ2-7, reads NAGVMQNPRHLVRRRGQEARLRCSPMKGHSHVYWYRQLPEEGLKFMVYLQKENIIDESGMPKERFSAEFPKEGPSILRIQQVVRGDSAAYFCASSPRGGGVTYEQYFGPGTRLTVT.

This chain connects TRBV5-1 to TRBJ2-3; 14 positions match TRBD2. The length of the CDR3 is 16 residues. The V gene's germline CDR1 is SGHRS and CDR2 YFSETQ. With V trimmed by 7 bases and J by 3 bases, 7 bases remained unmatched. This CDR3 is CASPGLAGVVTDTQYF. In nucleotides, the CDR3 is TGCGCCAGCCCGGGACTAGCGGGAGTCGTGACAGATACGCAGTATTTT.

The chain is built from TRBV19 and TRBJ2-3, with D possibly being TRBD1 (6 bases). Trimming left V 3 bases short and J 2 bases short, with 9 bases between. The CDR3 spans 14 residues. Germline CDR1 LNHDA, CDR2 SQIVND (reference sequence). CDR3 in amino acids: CASSIQGSTDTQYF. The CDR3 region has the DNA TGTGCCAGTAGTATCCAGGGGTCCACAGATACGCAGTATTTT.

The chain recombines TRBV27 with TRBJ2-7; 8 bases map to TRBD1. The germline CDR1 and CDR2 sequences are MNHEY and SMNVEV (reference sequence). The CDR3 sequence is 15 residues long. V was pared by 6 bases and J by 4 bases, with 11 bases of the junction left unmatched. This CDR3 reads CASSRGRQGSYEQYF. DNA for the CDR3: TGTGCCAGCAGCCGTGGACGACAGGGGTCGTACGAGCAGTACTTC.

The rearrangement links TRBV7-9 to TRBJ2-1; D perhaps matches TRBD1 (5 bases). Germline loops: CDR1 SEHNR, CDR2 FQNEAQ (reference sequence). The V and J ends lost 0 bases and 9 bases respectively, with 24 bases between them. This CDR3 contains 18 residues. The CDR3 sequence: CASSLAASGKSQRGEQFF. CDR3 bases: TGTGCCAGCAGCTTAGCGGCGTCAGGGAAAAGCCAAAGAGGTGAGCAGTTCTTC.

The chain carries TRBV15 and TRBJ1-4; perhaps TRBD1 as D (5 bases). Trimming left V 4 bases short and J 7 bases short, with 13 bases between. CDR1 LNHNV and CDR2 YYDKDF come from the germline V gene (reference sequence). CDR3 size: 14 residues. CDR3 nucleotides: TGTGCCACCAGCAAGGGCACAGGAGTTGAAAAACTGTTTTTT. It is translated as CATSKGTGVEKLFF.